The subject of this entry is one T cell receptor (beta chain). This sample was taken from a study of blood T cell repertoires in COVID-19. Study at large: The United States, Italy and Spain supplied acute and convalescent COVID-19 samples.

Libraries were prepared by immunoSEQ multiplex PCR; TCRdb keeps only in-frame clonotypes and omits some of them. The sample consists of about 58,000 clones, about 88% of them appearing once. This CDR3 has 12 residues. V was clipped by 3 bases and J by 5 bases, with 7 bases between them. Germline CDR1 and CDR2: LNHDA and SQIVND (reference sequence). This receptor was obtained from a woman between 65 and 79 years old with active COVID-19. Sequenced material: peripheral blood. The chain carries TRBV19 and TRBJ2-5; D not certain. CDR3 nucleotide sequence: TGTGCCAGTAGTATGGCCGCCGAGACCCAGTACTTC. Amino acid sequence: CASSMAAETQYF.